What follows are 24 T cell receptor beta chains derived from one specimen sequenced in a study of shared clonotypes between healthy human individuals. Using immunoSEQ multiplex PCR, the repertoire was profiled, and TCRdb retains in-frame clones only, with some absent. This sample carries 2,100,000 or so clones, almost 96% of them seen once, and the ten largest clones take over 0.1%. Sequencing used naive CD4+ T cells sorted from blood. Subset in this sample: CD45RA+ positively selected. The receptors were gathered from a man younger than 30 in good health.

The CDR3 region is CASSFGQSYNEQFF. The CDR3 DNA reads TGCGCCAGCAGCTTTGGGCAGTCTTACAATGAGCAGTTCTTC. J is TRBJ2-1 and V is TRBV5-1; D not resolved. Germline-derived CDR1 and CDR2 are SGHRS and YFSETQ. Trimming left V 2 bases short and J 4 bases short, with 10 bases between. The CDR3 has 14 amino acids.

The chain couples TRBV2 to TRBJ2-5; the match to TRBD2 covers 12 bases. Germline CDR1 SNHLY, CDR2 FYNNEI. Trimming took 3 bases from V and 5 from J; bases not matched to a gene: 4. The CDR3 consists of 15 residues. The CDR3 loop is CASSEETSGGETQYF. The DNA for the CDR3 is TGTGCCAGCAGTGAGGAGACTAGCGGGGGTGAGACCCAGTACTTC. The entire variable domain, with the rest obtained from reference TRBV2 and TRBJ2-5, is as follows: EPEVTQTPSHQVTQMGQEVILRCVPISNHLYFYWYRQILGQKVEFLVSFYNNEISEKSEIFDDQFSVERPDGSNFTLKIRSTKLEDSAMYFCASSEETSGGETQYFGPGTRLLVL.

The V call is TRBV6-5, the J call TRBJ1-1; maybe TRBD1 (5 bases). This CDR3 region has 11 residues. V was pared by 8 bases and J by 6 bases, with 10 bases between. The germline CDR1 and CDR2 sequences are MNHEY and SVGAGI. CDR3 DNA: TGTGCCAGCCAAACGGGGGCTGAAGCTTTCTTT. Translated, it gives CASQTGAEAFF.

The chain recombines TRBV4-3 with TRBJ1-2; maybe TRBD1 (5 bases). The CDR3 runs 15 residues. V lost 0 bases and J 1 base, leaving 9 bases between the germline ends. CDR1 LGHNA and CDR2 YSLEER come from the germline V gene. CDR3: CASSQESGFNYGYTF. The CDR3 nucleotides are TGCGCCAGCAGCCAAGAGTCAGGGTTTAACTATGGCTACACCTTC.

CDR3 residues: CASSQETDNSPLHF. CDR3 DNA: TGTGCCAGCAGCCAAGAAACTGATAATTCACCCCTCCACTTT. The chain combines TRBV14 with TRBJ1-6; no clear D gene. Germline CDR1 reads SGHDN; CDR2 reads FVKESK. Deletions cut 0 bases from V and 5 bases from J, with 5 bases between. This CDR3 comprises 14 residues.

A single count supports this clone. The V call is TRBV4-1, the J call TRBJ2-5, with 14 bases matching TRBD2. The V gene end was trimmed by 0 bases and the J gene end by 5 bases; junction bases not matched to a gene: 11. Germline V gene lookup returns CDR1 MGHRA and CDR2 YSYEKL. The CDR3 length is 19 residues. The CDR3 sequence is CASSQDKTSGGAVWETQYF. The CDR3 DNA is TGCGCCAGCAGCCAAGATAAGACTAGCGGGGGGGCCGTATGGGAGACCCAGTACTTC.

V usage is TRBV5-1 and J usage is TRBJ2-7; TRBD2 is a possible D gene (6 bases). Germline CDR1 and CDR2: SGHRS and YFSETQ. The CDR3 covers 14 residues. V lost 3 bases to trimming and J lost 2 bases, with 12 bases between them. The DNA for the CDR3 is TGCGCCAGCAGCTCGGGACTGCTTACCTACGAGCAGTACTTC. Protein product: CASSSGLLTYEQYF.

V is TRBV7-2 and J is TRBJ1-1; D remains unclear. V was cut by 1 base and J by 2 bases, with 11 bases left in between. This CDR3 region has 15 residues. The germline CDR1 and CDR2 sequences are SGHTA and FQGNSA. The CDR3 region is CASSLEGGINTEAFF. CDR3 nucleotide sequence: TGTGCCAGCAGCTTAGAGGGCGGGATTAACACTGAAGCTTTCTTT. Full variable domain (outside the CDR3, taken from reference TRBV7-2 and TRBJ1-1): GAGVSQSPSNKVTEKGKDVELRCDPISGHTALYWYRQSLGQGLEFLIYFQGNSAPDKSGLPSDRFSAERTGGSVSTLTIQRTQQEDSAVYLCASSLEGGINTEAFFGQGTRLTVV.

This clone was observed once. The chain has TRBV30 and TRBJ2-5; a weak D match, TRBD1 (6 bases). Per the germline V gene, CDR1 is GTSNPN and CDR2 is SVGIG (reference sequence). V lost 1 base and J lost 5, with 11 bases in between. There are 13 residues in the CDR3. Here the CDR3 DNA reads TGTGCCTGGAGTGGCGGACAGTCGGAGACCCAGTACTTC. This codes for CAWSGGQSETQYF.

The chain recombines TRBV6-5 with TRBJ1-3, with a tentative D call TRBD1 (6 bases). The germline V gene encodes CDR1 MNHEY and CDR2 SVGAGI. V dropped 6 bases and J dropped 0 bases, with 12 bases sitting between them. The CDR3 sequence is 15 residues long. The CDR3 DNA sequence: TGTGCCAGCAGACCAGGACAGTTCTCTGGAAACACCATATATTTT. This gives the protein CASRPGQFSGNTIYF.

The V and J genes are TRBV28 and TRBJ1-4; 7 bases match TRBD1. Per the germline V gene, CDR1 is MDHEN and CDR2 is SYDVKM. There are 18 residues in the CDR3. With V trimmed by 5 bases and J by 5 bases, 17 bases remained unmatched. The CDR3 protein is CASSPFDGAGTENEKLFF. As DNA, the CDR3 is TGTGCCAGCAGTCCCTTCGACGGTGCCGGGACAGAGAATGAAAAACTGTTTTTT.

CDR3 residues: CASSFSPGQGETQYF. Here the CDR3 DNA reads TGTGCCAGCAGCTTTAGTCCGGGACAGGGAGAGACCCAGTACTTC. The V and J genes are TRBV7-2 and TRBJ2-5; TRBD1 agrees at 9 bases. With V trimmed by 3 bases and J by 4 bases, 6 bases remained unmatched. This CDR3 is built from 15 residues. Germline V gives CDR1 SGHTA, CDR2 FQGNSA.

The chain couples TRBV18 to TRBJ1-3, with D perhaps TRBD1 (5 bases). This CDR3 spans 16 amino acids. CDR1 is KGHSH, CDR2 LQKENI, per germline. The V and J ends lost 2 bases and 0 bases respectively, with 11 bases between them. CDR3 DNA: TGTGCCAGCTCACCAGGACACCAGAGCTCTGGAAACACCATATATTTT. It specifies CASSPGHQSSGNTIYF.

This clone came up a few times. Additional DNA sequences in this sample encode the identical CDR3. J is TRBJ2-2 and V is TRBV9; D uncertain. Germline V gene lookup returns CDR1 SGDLS and CDR2 YYNGEE. The CDR3 loop spans 14 amino acids. Between the trimmed V and J ends, which lost 0 bases and 4 bases, there was a span of 7 bases. The CDR3 loop is CASSVAPGTGELFF. The CDR3 nucleotides are TGTGCCAGCAGCGTAGCTCCGGGCACCGGGGAGCTGTTTTTT.

This rearrangement joins TRBV6-5 to TRBJ2-7; D is possibly TRBD1 (6 bases). This CDR3 is 14 amino acids long. The V gene lost 6 bases and the J gene lost 2 bases, with 14 bases spanning the gap. Germline values: CDR1 MNHEY, CDR2 SVGAGI. CDR3 sequence reads: CASSYNRETYEQYF. The CDR3 DNA is TGTGCCAGCAGCTACAACAGGGAGACCTACGAGCAGTACTTC.

The chain combines TRBV11-2 with TRBJ2-7; 10 bases line up with TRBD2. CDR1 and CDR2 from the germline V gene are SGHAT and FQNNGV. This CDR3 is 16 amino acids long. V lost 5 bases and J lost 0; bases outside the gene matches: 7. DNA of the CDR3: TGTGCCAGCAGCCCTCGACTAGCGGGTGCCTCCTACGAGCAGTACTTC. This sequence encodes CASSPRLAGASYEQYF.

The chain carries TRBV18 and TRBJ1-2; possibly TRBD1 for D (5 bases). This CDR3 is 12 amino acids long. Trimming shortened V by 2 bases and J by 13 bases, and 14 bases separated the two germline ends. The germline V gene has CDR1 KGHSH and CDR2 LQKENI. CDR3 residues: CASSPWLGDFTF. CDR3 sequence (DNA): TGTGCCAGCTCACCATGGTTAGGGGATTTCACCTTC.

In nucleotides, the CDR3 is TGCGCCAGCAGTCAACAGGGGGCGCGGACGGATGAGCAGTTCTTC. It translates to CASSQQGARTDEQFF. The chain carries TRBV10-1 and TRBJ2-1; 9 positions agree with TRBD1. The CDR3 loop spans 15 amino acids. Germline assignment: CDR1 WNHNN and CDR2 SYGVQD (reference sequence). Losses at the gene ends were 5 bases for V and 8 bases for J; bases not matched to a gene: 10.

The chain uses TRBV28 and TRBJ2-7; 10 bases line up with TRBD2. Germline values: CDR1 MDHEN, CDR2 SYDVKM. V lost 7 bases to trimming and J lost 6 bases; unmatched junction nucleotides: 12. The length of the CDR3 is 15 residues. This chain's CDR3 is CASTRPTSGVGEQYF. The CDR3 DNA reads TGTGCCAGCACCAGACCAACTAGCGGGGTGGGCGAGCAGTACTTC.

As concerns this clone: The sample carries other DNA sequences with the same CDR3. The CDR3 reads CAWKGGYGYTF. The CDR3 DNA is TGTGCCTGGAAGGGAGGGTATGGCTACACCTTC. The chain is built from TRBV30 and TRBJ1-2; D not resolved. V dropped 4 bases and J dropped 5 bases, with 8 bases sitting between them. The germline CDR1 and CDR2 sequences are GTSNPN and SVGIG (reference sequence). The CDR3 covers 11 residues.

This chain connects TRBV6-1 to TRBJ1-2; the D gene is possibly TRBD1 (6 bases). The CDR3 runs to 14 residues. The V and J ends lost 3 bases and 7 bases respectively, with 15 bases between them. Germline lookup yields CDR1 MNHNS and CDR2 SASEGT. CDR3 sequence reads: CASSESGAPGGYTF. The CDR3 nucleotides are TGTGCCAGCAGTGAGTCAGGGGCTCCTGGTGGCTACACCTTC.

The CDR3 protein is CASSLIGTGTGYTF. The CDR3 DNA sequence: TGTGCCAGCAGCTTGATCGGGACAGGGACTGGCTACACCTTC. The chain combines TRBV5-6 with TRBJ1-2; TRBD1 matches at 9 bases. Germline V CDR1 and CDR2: SGHDT, YYEEEE. Unmatched junction bases numbered 5, after V lost 1 base and J lost 7 bases. The CDR3 is 14 residues long.

About this clone: In the same sample, other DNA sequences code for this CDR3. This chain links TRBV10-1 with TRBJ1-5; no definite D call. The ends were cut back, 2 bases at V and 4 bases at J, with 6 bases in the middle. The CDR3 totals 13 residues. CDR1 WNHNN and CDR2 SYGVQD come from the germline V gene (reference sequence). CDR3 region: CASSEGKNQPQHF. The CDR3 bases are TGCGCCAGCAGTGAGGGTAAAAATCAGCCCCAGCATTTT.

This clone was detected once. The chain employs TRBV6-5 and TRBJ2-7; 8 bases match TRBD2. The CDR3 is made up of 15 amino acids. CDR1 MNHEY and CDR2 SVGAGI come from the germline V gene. J was trimmed by 0 bases and V by 5 bases; bases with no gene match: 6. The CDR3 loop reads CASSGSGGLSYEQYF. The CDR3 DNA sequence: TGTGCCAGCAGTGGCAGCGGGGGCCTCTCCTACGAGCAGTACTTC.